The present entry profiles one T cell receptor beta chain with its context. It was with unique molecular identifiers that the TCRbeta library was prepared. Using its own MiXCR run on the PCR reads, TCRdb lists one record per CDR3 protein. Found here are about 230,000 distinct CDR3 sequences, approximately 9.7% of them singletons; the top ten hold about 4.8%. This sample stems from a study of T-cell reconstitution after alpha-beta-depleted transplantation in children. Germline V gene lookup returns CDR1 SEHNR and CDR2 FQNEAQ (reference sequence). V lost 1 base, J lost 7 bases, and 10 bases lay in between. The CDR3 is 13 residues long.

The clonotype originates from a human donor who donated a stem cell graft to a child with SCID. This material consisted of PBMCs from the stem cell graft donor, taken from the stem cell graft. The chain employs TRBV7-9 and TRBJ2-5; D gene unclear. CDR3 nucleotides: TGTGCCAGCAGCTTAGGTTCCCCCGGGACCCAGTACTTC. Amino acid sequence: CASSLGSPGTQYF.